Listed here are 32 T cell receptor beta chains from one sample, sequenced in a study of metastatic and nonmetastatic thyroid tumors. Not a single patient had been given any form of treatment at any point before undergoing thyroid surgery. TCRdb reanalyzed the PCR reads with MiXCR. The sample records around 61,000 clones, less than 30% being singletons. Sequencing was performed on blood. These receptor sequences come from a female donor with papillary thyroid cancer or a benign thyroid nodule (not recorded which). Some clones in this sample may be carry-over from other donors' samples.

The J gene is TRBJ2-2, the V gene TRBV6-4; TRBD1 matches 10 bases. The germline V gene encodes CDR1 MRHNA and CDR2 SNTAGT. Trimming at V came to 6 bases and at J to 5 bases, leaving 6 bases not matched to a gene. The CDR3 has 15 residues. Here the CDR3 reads CASRRDRGRTGELFF. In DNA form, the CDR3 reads TGTGCCAGCAGAAGGGACAGGGGTCGGACCGGGGAGCTGTTTTTT.

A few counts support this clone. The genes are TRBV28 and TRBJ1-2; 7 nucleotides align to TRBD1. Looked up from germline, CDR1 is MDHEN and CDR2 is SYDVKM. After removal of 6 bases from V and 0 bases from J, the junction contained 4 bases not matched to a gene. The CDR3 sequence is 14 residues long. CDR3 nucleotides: TGTGCCAGCAGCTCGACAGGGACTAACTATGGCTACACCTTC. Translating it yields CASSSTGTNYGYTF.

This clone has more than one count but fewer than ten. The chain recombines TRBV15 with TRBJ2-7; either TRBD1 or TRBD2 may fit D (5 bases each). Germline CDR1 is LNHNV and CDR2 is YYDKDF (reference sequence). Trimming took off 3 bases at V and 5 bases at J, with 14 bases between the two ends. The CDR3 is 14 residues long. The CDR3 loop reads CATSSSGDANEQYF. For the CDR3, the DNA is TGTGCCACCAGCAGTTCTGGGGACGCGAACGAGCAGTACTTC.

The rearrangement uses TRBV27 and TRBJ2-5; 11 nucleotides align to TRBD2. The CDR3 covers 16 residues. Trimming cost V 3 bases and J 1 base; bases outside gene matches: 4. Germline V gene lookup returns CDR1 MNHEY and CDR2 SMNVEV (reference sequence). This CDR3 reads CASSLASGRPQETQYF. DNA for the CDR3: TGTGCCAGCAGTTTGGCTAGCGGGAGGCCCCAAGAGACCCAGTACTTC.

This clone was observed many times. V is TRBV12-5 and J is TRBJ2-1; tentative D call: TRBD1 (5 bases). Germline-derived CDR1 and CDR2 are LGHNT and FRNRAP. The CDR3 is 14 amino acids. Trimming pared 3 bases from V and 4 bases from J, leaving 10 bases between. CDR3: CASGLRGSYNEQFF. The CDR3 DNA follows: TGTGCTAGTGGTTTAAGGGGTTCTTACAATGAGCAGTTCTTC.

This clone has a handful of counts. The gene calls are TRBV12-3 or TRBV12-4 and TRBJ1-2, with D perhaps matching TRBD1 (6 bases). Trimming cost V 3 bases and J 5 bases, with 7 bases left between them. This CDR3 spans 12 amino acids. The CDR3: CASSFQGYGYTF. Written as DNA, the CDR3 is TGTGCCAGCAGTTTCCAGGGGTATGGCTACACCTTC.

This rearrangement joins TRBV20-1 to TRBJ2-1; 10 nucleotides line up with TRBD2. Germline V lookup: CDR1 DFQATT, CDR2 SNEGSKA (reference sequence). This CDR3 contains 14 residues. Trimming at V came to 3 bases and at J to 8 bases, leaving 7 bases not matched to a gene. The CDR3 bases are TGCAGTGCTAGTTGGCAGCGGGAGGGCGATGAGCAGTTCTTC. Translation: CSASWQREGDEQFF.

DNA of the CDR3: TGTGCCAGCAGTGTTCTCGGGGGGACCCAGTACTTC. It translates to CASSVLGGTQYF. The rearrangement uses TRBV25-1 and TRBJ2-5; TRBD2 is a possible D gene (6 bases). V was pared by 4 bases and J by 7 bases, with 10 bases between. Germline-derived CDR1 and CDR2 are MGHDK and SYGVNS. CDR3 length equals 12 residues.

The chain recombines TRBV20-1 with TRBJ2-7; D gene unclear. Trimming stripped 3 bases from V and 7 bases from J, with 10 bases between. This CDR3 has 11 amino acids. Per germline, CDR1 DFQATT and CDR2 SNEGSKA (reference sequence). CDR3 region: CSASPQEEQYF. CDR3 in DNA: TGCAGTGCTAGTCCCCAAGAGGAGCAGTACTTC.

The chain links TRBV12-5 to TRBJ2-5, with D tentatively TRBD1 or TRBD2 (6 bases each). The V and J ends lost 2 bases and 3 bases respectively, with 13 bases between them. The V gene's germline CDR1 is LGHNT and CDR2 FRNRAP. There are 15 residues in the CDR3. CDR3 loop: CASGLPRGGKETQYF. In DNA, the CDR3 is TGTGCTAGTGGTTTGCCTAGAGGGGGGAAAGAGACCCAGTACTTC.

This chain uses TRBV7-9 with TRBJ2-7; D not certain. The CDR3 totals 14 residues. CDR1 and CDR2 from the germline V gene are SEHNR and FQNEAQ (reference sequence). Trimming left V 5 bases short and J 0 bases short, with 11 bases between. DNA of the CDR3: TGTGCCAGCAGCCCTCTTACGGACTCCTACGAGCAGTACTTC. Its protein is CASSPLTDSYEQYF.

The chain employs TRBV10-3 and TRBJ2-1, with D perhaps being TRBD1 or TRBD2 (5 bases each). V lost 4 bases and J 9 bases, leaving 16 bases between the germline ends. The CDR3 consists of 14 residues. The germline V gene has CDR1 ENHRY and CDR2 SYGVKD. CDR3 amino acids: CAISAQGRGPEQFF. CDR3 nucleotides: TGTGCCATCAGTGCCCAGGGTAGAGGGCCTGAGCAGTTCTTC.

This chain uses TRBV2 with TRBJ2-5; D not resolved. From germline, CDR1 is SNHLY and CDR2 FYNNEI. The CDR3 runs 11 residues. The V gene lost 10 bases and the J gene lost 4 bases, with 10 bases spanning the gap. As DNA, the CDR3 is TGTGCCATATCCATGCGAGAGACCCAGTACTTC. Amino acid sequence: CAISMRETQYF.

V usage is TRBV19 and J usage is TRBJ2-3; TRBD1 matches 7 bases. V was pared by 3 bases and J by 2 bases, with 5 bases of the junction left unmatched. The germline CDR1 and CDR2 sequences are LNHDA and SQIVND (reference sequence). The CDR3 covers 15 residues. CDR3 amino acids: CASSIQGEHTDTQYF. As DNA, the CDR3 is TGTGCCAGTAGTATTCAGGGGGAGCACACAGATACGCAGTATTTT.

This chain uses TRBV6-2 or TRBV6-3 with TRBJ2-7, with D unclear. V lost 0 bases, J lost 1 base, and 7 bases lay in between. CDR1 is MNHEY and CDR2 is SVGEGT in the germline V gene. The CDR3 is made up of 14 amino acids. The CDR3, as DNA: TGTGCCAGCAGTTACTCGGACGCATCCTACGAGCAGTACTTC. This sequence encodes CASSYSDASYEQYF.

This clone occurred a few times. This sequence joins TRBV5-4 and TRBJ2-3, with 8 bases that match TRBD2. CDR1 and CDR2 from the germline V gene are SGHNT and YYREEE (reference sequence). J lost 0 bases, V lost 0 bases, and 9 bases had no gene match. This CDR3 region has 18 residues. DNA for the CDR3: TGTGCCAGCAGCTTGGGGGCGGGGGGTTACCCTAGCACAGATACGCAGTATTTT. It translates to CASSLGAGGYPSTDTQYF.

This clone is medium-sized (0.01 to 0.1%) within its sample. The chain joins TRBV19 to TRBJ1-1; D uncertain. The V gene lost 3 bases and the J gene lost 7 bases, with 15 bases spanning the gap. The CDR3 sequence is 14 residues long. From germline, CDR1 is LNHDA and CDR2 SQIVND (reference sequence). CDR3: CASSIRAGVGEAFF. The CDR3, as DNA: TGTGCCAGTAGTATTCGGGCAGGAGTGGGTGAAGCTTTCTTT.

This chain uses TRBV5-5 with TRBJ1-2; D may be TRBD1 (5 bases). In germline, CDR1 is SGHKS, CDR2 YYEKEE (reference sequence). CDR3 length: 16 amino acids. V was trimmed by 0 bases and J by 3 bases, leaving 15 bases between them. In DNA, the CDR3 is TGTGCCAGCAGCTTGGGGGACTGGGGGATTGACTATGGCTACACCTTC. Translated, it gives CASSLGDWGIDYGYTF.

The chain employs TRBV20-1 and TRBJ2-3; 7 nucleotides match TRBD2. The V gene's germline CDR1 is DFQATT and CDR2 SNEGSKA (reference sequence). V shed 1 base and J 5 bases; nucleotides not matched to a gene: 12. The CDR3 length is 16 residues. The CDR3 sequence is CSARALYAGERDTQYF. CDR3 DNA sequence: TGCAGTGCTAGAGCCCTCTATGCGGGAGAGAGAGATACGCAGTATTTT.

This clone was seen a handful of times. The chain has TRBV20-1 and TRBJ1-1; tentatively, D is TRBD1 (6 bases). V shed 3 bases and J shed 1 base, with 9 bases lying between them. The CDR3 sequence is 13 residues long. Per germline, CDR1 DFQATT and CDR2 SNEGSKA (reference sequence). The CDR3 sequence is CSASRGRNTEAFF. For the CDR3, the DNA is TGCAGTGCTAGTAGGGGGAGGAACACTGAAGCTTTCTTT.

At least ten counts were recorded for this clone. Here the CDR3 DNA reads TGTGCCAGCAGCCCACTAGAAACAGATACGCAGTATTTT. It codes for CASSPLETDTQYF. The J gene is TRBJ2-3, the V gene TRBV9, with D tentatively TRBD2 (5 bases). Germline V gives CDR1 SGDLS, CDR2 YYNGEE. V shed 4 bases and J shed 3 bases, with 9 bases lying between them. This CDR3 is built from 13 residues.

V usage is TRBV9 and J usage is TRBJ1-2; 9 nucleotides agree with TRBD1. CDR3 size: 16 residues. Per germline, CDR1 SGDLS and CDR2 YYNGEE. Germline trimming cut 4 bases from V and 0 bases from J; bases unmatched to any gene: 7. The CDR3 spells CASSLPRQGANYGYTF. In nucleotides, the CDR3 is TGTGCCAGCAGCCTTCCTCGACAGGGGGCTAACTATGGCTACACCTTC.

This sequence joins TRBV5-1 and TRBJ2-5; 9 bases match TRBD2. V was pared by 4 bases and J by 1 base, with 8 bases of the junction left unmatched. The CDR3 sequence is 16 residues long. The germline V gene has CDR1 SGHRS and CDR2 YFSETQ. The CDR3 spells CASSLKRGAFQETQYF. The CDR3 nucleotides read TGCGCCAGCAGCCTAAAGCGGGGGGCGTTCCAAGAGACCCAGTACTTC.

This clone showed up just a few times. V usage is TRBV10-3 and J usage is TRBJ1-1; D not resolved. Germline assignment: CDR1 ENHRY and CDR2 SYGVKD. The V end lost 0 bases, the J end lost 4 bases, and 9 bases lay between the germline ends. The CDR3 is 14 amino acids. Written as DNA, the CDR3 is TGTGCCATCAGTGAGTCAGGGAGCGGCACTGAAGCTTTCTTT. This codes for CAISESGSGTEAFF.

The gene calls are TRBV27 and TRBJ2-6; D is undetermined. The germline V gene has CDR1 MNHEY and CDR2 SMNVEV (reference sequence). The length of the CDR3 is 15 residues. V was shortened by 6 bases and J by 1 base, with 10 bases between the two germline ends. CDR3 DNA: TGTGCCAGCAGCCCTACGTGGTCTGGGGCCAACGTCCTGACTTTC. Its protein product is CASSPTWSGANVLTF.

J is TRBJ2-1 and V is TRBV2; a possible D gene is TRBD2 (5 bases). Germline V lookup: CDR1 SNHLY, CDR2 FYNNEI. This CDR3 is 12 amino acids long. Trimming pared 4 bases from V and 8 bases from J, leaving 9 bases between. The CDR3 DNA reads TGTGCCAGCAGTGGTCCCGGGGATGAGCAGTTCTTC. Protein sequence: CASSGPGDEQFF. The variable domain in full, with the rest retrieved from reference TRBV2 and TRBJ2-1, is EPEVTQTPSHQVTQMGQEVILRCVPISNHLYFYWYRQILGQKVEFLVSFYNNEISEKSEIFDDQFSVERPDGSNFTLKIRSTKLEDSAMYFCASSGPGDEQFFGPGTRLTVL.

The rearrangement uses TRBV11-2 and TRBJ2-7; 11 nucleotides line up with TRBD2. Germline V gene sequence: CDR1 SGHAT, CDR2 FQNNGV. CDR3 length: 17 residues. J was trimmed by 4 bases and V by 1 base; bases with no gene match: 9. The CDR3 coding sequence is TGTGCCAGCAGCTTAGTAGGGACTAGCGGAAAACAATACGAGCAGTACTTC. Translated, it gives CASSLVGTSGKQYEQYF.

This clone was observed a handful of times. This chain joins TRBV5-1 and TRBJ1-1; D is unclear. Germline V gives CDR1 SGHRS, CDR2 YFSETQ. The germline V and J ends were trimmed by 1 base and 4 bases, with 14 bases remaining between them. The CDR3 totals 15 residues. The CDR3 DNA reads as TGCGCCAGCAGCTTGAAATTTGGGAAGAGCACTGAAGCTTTCTTT. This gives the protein CASSLKFGKSTEAFF.

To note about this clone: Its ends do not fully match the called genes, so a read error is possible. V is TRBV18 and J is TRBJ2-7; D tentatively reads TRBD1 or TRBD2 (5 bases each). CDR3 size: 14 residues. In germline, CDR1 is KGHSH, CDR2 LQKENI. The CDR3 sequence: CVSSPRDGPYEQYF. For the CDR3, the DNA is TGTGTCAGCTCACCAAGGGACGGACCCTACGAGCAGTACTTC.

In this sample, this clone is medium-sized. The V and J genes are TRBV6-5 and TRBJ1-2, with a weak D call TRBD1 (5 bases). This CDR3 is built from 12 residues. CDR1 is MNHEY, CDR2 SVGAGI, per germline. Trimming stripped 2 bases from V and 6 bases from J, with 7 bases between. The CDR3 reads CASSYRGNGYTF. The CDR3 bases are TGTGCCAGCAGTTACCGGGGCAATGGCTACACCTTC.

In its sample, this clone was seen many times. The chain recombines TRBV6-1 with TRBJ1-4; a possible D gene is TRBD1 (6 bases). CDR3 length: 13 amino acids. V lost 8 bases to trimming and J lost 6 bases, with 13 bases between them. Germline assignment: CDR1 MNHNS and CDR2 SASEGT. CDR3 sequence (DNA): TGTGCCAGCGCAGGGGATTTCGATGAAAAACTGTTTTTT. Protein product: CASAGDFDEKLFF.

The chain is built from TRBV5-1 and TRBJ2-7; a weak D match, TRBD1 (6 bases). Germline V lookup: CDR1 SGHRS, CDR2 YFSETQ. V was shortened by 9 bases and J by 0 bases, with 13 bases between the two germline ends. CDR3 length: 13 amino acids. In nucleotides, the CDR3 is TGCGCCACCGCAACAGGGAGCTCCTACGAGCAGTACTTC. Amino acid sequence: CATATGSSYEQYF.